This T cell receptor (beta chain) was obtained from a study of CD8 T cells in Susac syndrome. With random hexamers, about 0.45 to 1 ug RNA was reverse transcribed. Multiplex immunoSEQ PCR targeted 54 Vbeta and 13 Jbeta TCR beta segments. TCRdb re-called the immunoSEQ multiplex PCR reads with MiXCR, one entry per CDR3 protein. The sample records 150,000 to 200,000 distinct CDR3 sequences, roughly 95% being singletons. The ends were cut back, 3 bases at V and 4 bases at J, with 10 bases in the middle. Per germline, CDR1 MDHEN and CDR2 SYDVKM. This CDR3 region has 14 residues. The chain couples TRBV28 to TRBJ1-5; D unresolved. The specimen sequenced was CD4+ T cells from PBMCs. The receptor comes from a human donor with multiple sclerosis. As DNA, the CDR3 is TGTGCCAGCAGTTTCGGAGCCGTTAATCAGCCCCAGCATTTT. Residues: CASSFGAVNQPQHF.